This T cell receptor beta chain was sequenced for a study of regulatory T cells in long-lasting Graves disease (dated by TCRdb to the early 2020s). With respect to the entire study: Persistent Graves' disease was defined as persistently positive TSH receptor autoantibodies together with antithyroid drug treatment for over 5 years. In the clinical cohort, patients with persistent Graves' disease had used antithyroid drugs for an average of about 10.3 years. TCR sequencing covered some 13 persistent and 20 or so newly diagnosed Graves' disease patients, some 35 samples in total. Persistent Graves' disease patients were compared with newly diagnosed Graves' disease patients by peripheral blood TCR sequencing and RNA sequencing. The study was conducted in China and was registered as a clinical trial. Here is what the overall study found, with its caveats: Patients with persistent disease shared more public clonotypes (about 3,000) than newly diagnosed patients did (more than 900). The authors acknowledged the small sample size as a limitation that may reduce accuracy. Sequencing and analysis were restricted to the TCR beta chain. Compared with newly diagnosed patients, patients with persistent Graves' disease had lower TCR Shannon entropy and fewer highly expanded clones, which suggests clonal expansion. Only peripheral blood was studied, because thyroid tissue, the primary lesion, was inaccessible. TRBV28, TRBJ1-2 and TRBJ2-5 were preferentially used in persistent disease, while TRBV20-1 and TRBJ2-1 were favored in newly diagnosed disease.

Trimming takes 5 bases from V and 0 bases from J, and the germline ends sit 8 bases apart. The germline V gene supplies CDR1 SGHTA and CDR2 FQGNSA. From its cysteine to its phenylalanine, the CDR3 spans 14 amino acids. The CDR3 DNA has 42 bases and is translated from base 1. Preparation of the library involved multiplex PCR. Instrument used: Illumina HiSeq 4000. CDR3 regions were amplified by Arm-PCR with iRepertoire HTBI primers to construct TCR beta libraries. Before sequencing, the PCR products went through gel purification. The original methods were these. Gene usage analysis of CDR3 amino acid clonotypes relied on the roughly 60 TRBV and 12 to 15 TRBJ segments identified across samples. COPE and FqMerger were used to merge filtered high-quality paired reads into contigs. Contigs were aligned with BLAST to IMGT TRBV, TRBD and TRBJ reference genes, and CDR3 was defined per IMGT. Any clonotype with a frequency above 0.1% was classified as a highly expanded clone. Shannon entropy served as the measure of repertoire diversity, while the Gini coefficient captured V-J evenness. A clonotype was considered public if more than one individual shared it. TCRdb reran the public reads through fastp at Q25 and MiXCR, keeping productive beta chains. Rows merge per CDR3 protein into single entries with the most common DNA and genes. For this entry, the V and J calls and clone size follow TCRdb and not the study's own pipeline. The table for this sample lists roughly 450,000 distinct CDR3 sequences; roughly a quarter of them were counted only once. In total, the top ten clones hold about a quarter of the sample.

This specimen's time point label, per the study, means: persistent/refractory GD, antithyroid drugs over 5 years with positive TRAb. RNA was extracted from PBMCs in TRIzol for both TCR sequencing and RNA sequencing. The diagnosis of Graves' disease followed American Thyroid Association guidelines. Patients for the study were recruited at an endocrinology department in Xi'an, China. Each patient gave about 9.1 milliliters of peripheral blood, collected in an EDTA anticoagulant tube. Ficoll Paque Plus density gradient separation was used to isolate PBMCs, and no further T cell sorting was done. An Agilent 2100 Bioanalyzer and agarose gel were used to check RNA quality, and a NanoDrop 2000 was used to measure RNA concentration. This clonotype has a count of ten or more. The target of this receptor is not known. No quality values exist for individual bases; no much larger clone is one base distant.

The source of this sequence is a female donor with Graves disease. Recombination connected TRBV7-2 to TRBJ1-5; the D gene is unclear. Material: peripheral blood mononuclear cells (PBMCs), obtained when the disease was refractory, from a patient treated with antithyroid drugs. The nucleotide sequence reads TGTGCCAGCAGCGCCGACACTAGCAATCAGCCCCAGCATTTT. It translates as CASSADTSNQPQHF.